The 32 T cell receptor beta chains below come from one sample, sequenced in a study of T cell changes during pregnancy in multiple sclerosis (dated by TCRdb to between 2019 and 2020). To prepare the library, the immunoSEQ multiplex PCR assay was applied. TCRdb obtained this table from immuneACCESS and retained in-frame rearrangements with V and J assigned. These tables miss some clones; where compared with another copy, unresolved V genes account for less than half of the shortfall, and the remainder is unexplained. Recorded for this sample are around 75,000 clones; roughly 90% of them occurred a single time. The ten largest clones take up about 0.9% of the sample. Sequencing used peripheral blood, obtained in the first trimester of pregnancy. The receptors were gathered from a female donor in good health, enrolled as a control in a pregnancy study.

This clone occurred a few times. The rearrangement links TRBV6-5 to TRBJ1-6, with D uncertain. Trimming removed 2 bases at V and 4 bases at J, with 6 bases between. Germline assignment: CDR1 MNHEY and CDR2 SVGAGI. This CDR3 has 14 amino acids. CDR3 loop: CASSYPRYNSPLHF. Written as DNA, the CDR3 is TGTGCCAGCAGTTACCCTCGTTATAATTCACCCCTCCACTTT.

The genes are TRBV7-9 and TRBJ1-3, with unresolved D. V lost 1 base, J lost 2 bases, and 9 bases lay in between. The germline V gene has CDR1 SEHNR and CDR2 FQNEAQ (reference sequence). CDR3 length equals 15 residues. Here the CDR3 DNA reads TGTGCCAGCAGCTTAGGCCGGTCCCCTGGAAACACCATATATTTT. Protein product: CASSLGRSPGNTIYF.

This clone is medium-sized (0.01 to 0.1%). This sequence joins TRBV4-3 and TRBJ2-1; 9 bases line up with TRBD2. J was trimmed by 4 bases and V by 0 bases; bases with no gene match: 4. The CDR3 is 16 residues long. Germline CDR1 is LGHNA and CDR2 is YSLEER. The CDR3 coding sequence is TGCGCCAGCAGCCAAGATGGGACTAGCAAATACAATGAGCAGTTCTTC. This encodes CASSQDGTSKYNEQFF.

The rearrangement uses TRBV7-2 and TRBJ2-1; 9 bases align to TRBD2. Trimming cost V 5 bases and J 9 bases; bases outside gene matches: 11. Germline CDR1 is SGHTA and CDR2 is FQGNSA. There are 15 residues in the CDR3. This chain's CDR3 is CASSLGVAGVPEQFF. The CDR3, as DNA: TGTGCCAGCAGCCTTGGGGTAGCGGGAGTCCCTGAGCAGTTCTTC.

The CDR3 sequence: CASRPGTVYEQYF. The CDR3 DNA sequence: TGTGCCAGCAGGCCCGGGACTGTTTACGAGCAGTACTTC. The chain joins TRBV6-5 to TRBJ2-7; a weak D match, TRBD2 (6 bases). The V gene lost 6 bases and the J gene lost 4 bases, with 13 bases spanning the gap. The CDR3 covers 13 residues. Germline V gene sequence: CDR1 MNHEY, CDR2 SVGAGI.

The genes are TRBV6-1 and TRBJ2-3, with 7 bases aligning to TRBD1. This CDR3 is 14 amino acids long. After removal of 1 base from V and 5 bases from J, the junction contained 3 bases not matched to a gene. Germline V CDR1 and CDR2: MNHNS, SASEGT. In nucleotides, the CDR3 is TGTGCCAGCAGTGAAGATGACAGGGAAGATACGCAGTATTTT. Its translation is CASSEDDREDTQYF.

J is TRBJ1-4 and V is TRBV27; D is possibly TRBD1 (6 bases). Looked up from germline, CDR1 is MNHEY and CDR2 is SMNVEV (reference sequence). This CDR3 is built from 15 residues. V shed 0 bases and J shed 10 bases, with 15 bases lying between them. CDR3 in DNA: TGTGCCAGCAGTTTATCCCCAGGGGCCTCGACAAAACTGTTTTTT. This encodes CASSLSPGASTKLFF.

J is TRBJ1-1 and V is TRBV28; D is perhaps TRBD1 (6 bases). V lost 4 bases and J lost 2, with 11 bases in between. This CDR3 is 14 amino acids long. Germline V gene sequence: CDR1 MDHEN, CDR2 SYDVKM. The CDR3 DNA follows: TGTGCCAGCAGTTCTACAGGGCCCAACACTGAAGCTTTCTTT. It is translated as CASSSTGPNTEAFF.

The chain uses TRBV7-2 and TRBJ2-3; TRBD1 might be the D (5 bases). The CDR3 length is 12 residues. Germline CDR1 and CDR2: SGHTA and FQGNSA. V dropped 5 bases and J dropped 5 bases, with 8 bases sitting between them. CDR3 nucleotide sequence: TGTGCCAGCAGCCAAGGACAAGATACGCAGTATTTT. Protein sequence: CASSQGQDTQYF. The full variable domain, in which reference TRBV7-2 and TRBJ2-3 provide the parts outside the CDR3, is GAGVSQSPSNKVTEKGKDVELRCDPISGHTALYWYRQSLGQGLEFLIYFQGNSAPDKSGLPSDRFSAERTGGSVSTLTIQRTQQEDSAVYLCASSQGQDTQYFGPGTRLTVL.

This clone was seen a single time. The rearrangement uses TRBV6-5 and TRBJ2-1, with D perhaps matching TRBD2 (5 bases). The germline V gene has CDR1 MNHEY and CDR2 SVGAGI. V was pared by 10 bases and J by 4 bases, with 14 bases between. This CDR3 has 13 amino acids. For the CDR3, the DNA is TGTGCCACCACCGGCGGGCTATACAATGAGCAGTTCTTC. It encodes CATTGGLYNEQFF.

The CDR3, as DNA: TGTGCCACCAGCAGAGATTGGGGCAGAAAAAAAGCTTTCTTT. It yields the protein CATSRDWGRKKAFF. The chain links TRBV15 to TRBJ1-1; maybe TRBD1 (5 bases). V lost 0 bases to trimming and J lost 9 bases, with 14 bases between them. CDR3 length equals 14 residues. CDR1 and CDR2 (germline): LNHNV, YYDKDF (reference sequence). Together with reference TRBV15 and TRBJ1-1, the CDR3 gives the full variable domain: DAMVIQNPRYQVTQFGKPVTLSCSQTLNHNVMYWYQQKSSQAPKLLFHYYDKDFNNEADTPDNFQSRRPNTSFCFLDIRSPGLGDTAMYLCATSRDWGRKKAFFGQGTRLTVV.

This clone showed up just once. The rearrangement links TRBV7-2 to TRBJ2-7; 11 bases agree with TRBD2. This CDR3 has 15 residues. The germline V gene encodes CDR1 SGHTA and CDR2 FQGNSA. V shed 5 bases and J 0 bases; nucleotides not matched to a gene: 3. DNA of the CDR3: TGTGCCAGCAGCACTAGCGGGGGCACCTCCTACGAGCAGTACTTC. The encoded protein is CASSTSGGTSYEQYF.

The CDR3 loop is CASSLGYPYGYTF. CDR3 sequence (DNA): TGTGCCAGCAGTTTGGGCTATCCCTATGGCTACACCTTC. The gene calls are TRBV27 and TRBJ1-2; D gene unclear. V lost 3 bases and J lost 4, with 9 bases in between. The CDR3 runs 13 residues. The germline CDR1 and CDR2 sequences are MNHEY and SMNVEV (reference sequence).

V is TRBV6-1 and J is TRBJ2-5; 7 bases map to TRBD2. V shed 10 bases and J 1 base; nucleotides not matched to a gene: 12. CDR1 is MNHNS, CDR2 SASEGT, per germline. The CDR3 loop spans 15 amino acids. The CDR3 loop reads CATQWESGAQETQYF. The CDR3 coding sequence is TGTGCCACCCAGTGGGAAAGCGGGGCCCAAGAGACCCAGTACTTC.

V usage is TRBV7-2 and J usage is TRBJ1-2, with 7 positions matching TRBD1. Trimming at V came to 3 bases and at J to 7 bases, leaving 11 bases not matched to a gene. CDR1 SGHTA and CDR2 FQGNSA come from the germline V gene. The CDR3 is 15 amino acids. The CDR3, as DNA: TGTGCCAGCAGCTTGGTAAGGACAGGAAGCCTTGGCTACACCTTC. This translates into CASSLVRTGSLGYTF.

The chain employs TRBV19 and TRBJ2-3, with 10 bases lining up with TRBD1. The CDR3 extends over 14 amino acids. Trimming took 6 bases from V and 3 from J; bases not matched to a gene: 3. CDR1 and CDR2 from the germline V gene are LNHDA and SQIVND (reference sequence). The CDR3 protein is CASRRDRGTDTQYF. DNA of the CDR3: TGTGCCAGTAGGAGGGACAGGGGAACAGATACGCAGTATTTT.

This clone was found a few times. V gene TRBV18 combines with J gene TRBJ2-2; the match to TRBD1 covers 10 bases. Germline V gives CDR1 KGHSH, CDR2 LQKENI. The CDR3 extends over 19 amino acids. Trimming took 3 bases from V and 4 from J; bases not matched to a gene: 14. CDR3 DNA sequence: TGTGCCAGCTCACCCGTTGGGCGGGACAGGGGACTCTTCACCGGGGAGCTGTTTTTT. Its translation is CASSPVGRDRGLFTGELFF. The full variable domain, in which reference TRBV18 and TRBJ2-2 provide the parts outside the CDR3, is NAGVMQNPRHLVRRRGQEARLRCSPMKGHSHVYWYRQLPEEGLKFMVYLQKENIIDESGMPKERFSAEFPKEGPSILRIQQVVRGDSAAYFCASSPVGRDRGLFTGELFFGEGSRLTVL.

The chain links TRBV5-1 to TRBJ2-1, with 8 bases matching TRBD1. The CDR3 contains 17 residues. The V and J ends lost 0 bases and 12 bases, in that order; junction bases with no gene match: 17. Looked up from germline, CDR1 is SGHRS and CDR2 is YFSETQ. The CDR3 spells CASSLAGVQGAGGGQFF. The CDR3 coding sequence is TGCGCCAGCAGCTTGGCCGGGGTGCAGGGGGCCGGCGGCGGGCAGTTCTTC.

The genes are TRBV7-8 and TRBJ1-1; D is undetermined. This CDR3 is 13 amino acids long. Trimming took off 0 bases at V and 2 bases at J, with 4 bases between the two ends. Germline lookup yields CDR1 SGHVS and CDR2 FQNEAQ. CDR3 in amino acids: CASSLATNTEAFF. As DNA, the CDR3 is TGTGCCAGCAGCTTAGCGACTAACACTGAAGCTTTCTTT.

The rearrangement uses TRBV28 and TRBJ2-7, with D maybe TRBD1 (5 bases). Trimming removed 5 bases from V and 2 bases from J, with 10 bases in between. There are 13 residues in the CDR3. From germline, CDR1 is MDHEN and CDR2 SYDVKM. The CDR3 DNA follows: TGTGCCAGCAGTCAGGACAACGCCTACGAGCAGTACTTC. Protein sequence: CASSQDNAYEQYF. The whole variable domain, filled in from reference TRBV28 and TRBJ2-7, reads DVKVTQSSRYLVKRTGEKVFLECVQDMDHENMFWYRQDPGLGLRLIYFSYDVKMKEKGDIPEGYSVSREKKERFSLILESASTNQTSMYLCASSQDNAYEQYFGPGTRLTVT.

The V gene is TRBV6-4, the J gene TRBJ2-2; no definite D call. V was clipped by 0 bases and J by 2 bases, with 7 bases between them. CDR3 length: 15 residues. CDR1 MRHNA and CDR2 SNTAGT come from the germline V gene. The CDR3 DNA reads TGTGCCAGCAGTGACTCGAGTTCCAACACCGGGGAGCTGTTTTTT. It codes for CASSDSSSNTGELFF.

The V call is TRBV20-1, the J call TRBJ1-2; D is unresolved. The CDR3 runs 10 residues. Germline V gene sequence: CDR1 DFQATT, CDR2 SNEGSKA (reference sequence). Trimming took off 6 bases at V and 7 bases at J, with 9 bases between the two ends. The CDR3 spells CSAGPPGYTF. CDR3 nucleotides: TGCAGTGCGGGCCCGCCTGGCTACACCTTC.

V is TRBV7-9 and J is TRBJ2-5; 13 nucleotides match TRBD2. Germline lookup yields CDR1 SEHNR and CDR2 FQNEAQ (reference sequence). This CDR3 is 17 amino acids long. J lost 5 bases, V lost 4 bases, and 10 bases had no gene match. As DNA, the CDR3 is TGTGCCAGCAGCTCCACTAGCGGGAGGGCCTTTCGGGAGACCCAGTACTTC. Its translation: CASSSTSGRAFRETQYF.

The chain couples TRBV7-8 to TRBJ1-2; D remains ambiguous. Germline V gene data show CDR1 as SGHVS and CDR2 as FQNEAQ. CDR3 length equals 16 residues. Trimming left V 1 base short and J 0 bases short, with 12 bases between. CDR3 region: CASSLGAPTPNYGYTF. CDR3 coding DNA: TGTGCCAGCAGCTTAGGGGCTCCCACACCTAACTATGGCTACACCTTC. Full variable domain (missing parts from reference TRBV7-8 and TRBJ1-2): GAGVSQSPRYKVAKRGQDVALRCDPISGHVSLFWYQQALGQGPEFLTYFQNEAQLDKSGLPSDRFFAERPEGSVSTLKIQRTQQEDSAVYLCASSLGAPTPNYGYTFGSGTRLTVV.

V usage is TRBV6-5 and J usage is TRBJ2-1, with a tentative D call TRBD2 (5 bases). From germline, CDR1 is MNHEY and CDR2 SVGAGI. The CDR3 length is 14 residues. V gave up 2 bases and J gave up 3 bases, with 8 bases separating them. The CDR3 nucleotides are TGTGCCAGCAGTTACCGAGGAGGCTACAATGAGCAGTTCTTC. Protein product: CASSYRGGYNEQFF.

The count of this clone is one. The V gene is TRBV5-5, the J gene TRBJ1-2, with D hard to call. The V gene lost 0 bases and the J gene lost 3 bases, with 6 bases spanning the gap. Germline V gene sequence: CDR1 SGHKS, CDR2 YYEKEE (reference sequence). This CDR3 has 13 residues. CDR3 protein: CASSLDPDYGYTF. The CDR3 region has the DNA TGTGCCAGCAGCTTGGACCCAGACTATGGCTACACCTTC.

The genes are TRBV28 and TRBJ2-6; D gene ambiguous. Trimming stripped 5 bases from V and 0 bases from J, with 8 bases between. The germline gives CDR1 MDHEN, CDR2 SYDVKM. CDR3 size: 15 residues. CDR3 coding DNA: TGTGCCAGCAGTCAAAGCACCTCTGGGGCCAACGTCCTGACTTTC. Translating gives CASSQSTSGANVLTF.

The V call is TRBV13, the J call TRBJ2-2; 8 bases match TRBD2. The CDR3 covers 17 residues. V shed 6 bases and J 1 base; nucleotides not matched to a gene: 10. Germline CDR1 and CDR2: PRHDT and FYEKMQ (reference sequence). CDR3 region: CASSPRRLAGNTGELFF. The CDR3 nucleotides read TGTGCCAGCAGTCCCCGGCGGCTAGCGGGGAACACCGGGGAGCTGTTTTTT.

V and J are TRBV4-3 and TRBJ2-5; 9 bases are a match to TRBD2. Germline assignment: CDR1 LGHNA and CDR2 YSLEER. This CDR3 spans 17 amino acids. Trimming cost V 4 bases and J 3 bases; bases outside gene matches: 12. DNA for the CDR3: TGCGCCAGCAGCCCCGGGGTAGCGGGAGTTTCGGAAGAGACCCAGTACTTC. Residues: CASSPGVAGVSEETQYF.

J is TRBJ1-1 and V is TRBV6-1, with D tentatively TRBD1 (5 bases). Between the trimmed V and J ends, which lost 0 bases and 0 bases, there was a span of 11 bases. This CDR3 comprises 16 residues. Germline CDR1 and CDR2: MNHNS and SASEGT. CDR3 DNA: TGTGCCAGCAGTGAAGCCGGGGGGTTCATGAACACTGAAGCTTTCTTT. Its protein product is CASSEAGGFMNTEAFF.

V usage is TRBV5-8 and J usage is TRBJ1-4; a weak D match, TRBD1 (6 bases). V dropped 0 bases and J dropped 4 bases, with 13 bases sitting between them. The germline V gene has CDR1 SGHTS and CDR2 YDEGEE. There are 16 residues in the CDR3. DNA of the CDR3: TGTGCCAGCAGCTTGGGAGGGGGTTGGAGTAATGAAAAACTGTTTTTT. Amino acids: CASSLGGGWSNEKLFF.

The chain has TRBV5-1 and TRBJ1-2, with D perhaps matching TRBD1 (5 bases). CDR1 is SGHRS, CDR2 YFSETQ, per germline. The V end lost 3 bases, the J end lost 3 bases, and 9 bases lay between the germline ends. This CDR3 region has 13 residues. The chain's CDR3 is CASSSSGDYGYTF. The DNA for the CDR3 is TGCGCCAGCAGCTCCTCGGGGGACTATGGCTACACCTTC. The full variable domain, its missing parts supplied by reference TRBV5-1 and TRBJ1-2, is KAGVTQTPRYLIKTRGQQVTLSCSPISGHRSVSWYQQTPGQGLQFLFEYFSETQRNKGNFPGRFSGRQFSNSRSEMNVSTLELGDSALYLCASSSSGDYGYTFGSGTRLTVV.